Below, 5 T cell receptor beta chains from the same sample are listed, as sequenced in a study of blood T cell repertoires in COVID-19 (TCRdb year 2020). Libraries were constructed by the immunoSEQ multiplex PCR assay. TCRdb's version of the immuneACCESS table is confined to in-frame rearrangements and falls short of the full clone set. An unresolved V gene accounts for under half of the shortfall where checked; the remainder is of unknown origin. For this sample the table gives 250,000 to 300,000 clones, of which around 90% were detected only once. Roughly 10% of the sample is in the top ten clones. The sequenced sample was peripheral blood. Receptors were obtained from a woman between 70 and 85 years old with COVID-19, enrolled during active disease.

The V and J genes are TRBV6-5 and TRBJ2-5, with D maybe TRBD2 (5 bases). The CDR3 totals 12 residues. V was trimmed by 8 bases and J by 4 bases, leaving 11 bases between them. The germline gives CDR1 MNHEY, CDR2 SVGAGI. The CDR3 loop is CASGPGIETQYF. In DNA, the CDR3 is TGTGCCAGCGGGCCGGGGATAGAGACCCAGTACTTC.

This sequence joins TRBV27 and TRBJ2-3, with TRBD1 as a possible D gene (5 bases). V lost 8 bases to trimming and J lost 0 bases, with 21 bases between them. The CDR3 contains 17 residues. Germline V gives CDR1 MNHEY, CDR2 SMNVEV (reference sequence). The chain's CDR3 is CASSRTFNAPSTDTQYF. The CDR3 region has the DNA TGTGCCAGCTCCAGGACATTCAACGCCCCTAGCACAGATACGCAGTATTTT.

J is TRBJ2-3 and V is TRBV6-4; the match to TRBD2 covers 8 bases. The CDR3 has 14 amino acids. Per germline, CDR1 MRHNA and CDR2 SNTAGT. V was pared by 6 bases and J by 1 base, with 3 bases of the junction left unmatched. The chain's CDR3 is CASSTLAGTDTQYF. The CDR3 DNA sequence: TGTGCCAGCAGCACACTAGCGGGCACAGATACGCAGTATTTT.

The gene calls are TRBV5-1 and TRBJ1-1, with 7 nucleotides matching TRBD1. The CDR3 extends over 17 amino acids. Trimming took 2 bases from V and 2 from J; bases not matched to a gene: 12. Germline CDR1 and CDR2: SGHRS and YFSETQ. CDR3 bases: TGCGCCAGCAGCTTAGACCTTACCGGGACAGCAAACACTGAAGCTTTCTTT. It codes for CASSLDLTGTANTEAFF.

V is TRBV7-8 and J is TRBJ2-1; maybe TRBD1 (6 bases). Between the trimmed V and J ends, which lost 5 bases and 2 bases, there was a span of 13 bases. Germline V gene sequence: CDR1 SGHVS, CDR2 FQNEAQ. The CDR3 has 15 amino acids. As DNA, the CDR3 is TGTGCCAGCAGCCTTACAGGGAAGACCTACAATGAGCAGTTCTTC. Translated: CASSLTGKTYNEQFF.